This T cell receptor (beta chain) was observed in a study of blood T cells in healthy people across ages. Healthy Caucasians from Russia aged about 6 to 100 served as donors. Only a few counts were recorded for this clonotype. Next came a second PCR, run for about 6 to 12 cycles, which used a sample-barcoded 5' primer along with a J-beta primer mix. Each cDNA molecule received a tag from a template-switch adaptor that had 12 random nucleotides. TCRdb re-analysed the 5' RACE reads in MiXCR, keeping a single row per CDR3 protein. The sample has about 780,000 distinct CDR3 sequences, about 46% seen once. The sequencing sample was made of blood. The clonotype comes from an elderly man in good health.

The CDR3 nucleotides are TGTGCCACCCGACTAGCGGGAGGTAGTGGAAATGAGCAGTTCTTC. Translated: CATRLAGGSGNEQFF. V is TRBV15 and J is TRBJ2-1; the match to TRBD2 covers 13 bases. The CDR3 consists of 15 residues. J lost 7 bases, V lost 8 bases, and 8 bases had no gene match. The germline CDR1 and CDR2 sequences are LNHNV and YYDKDF (reference sequence).